The entry below gives a single T cell receptor beta chain sequence along with its context. What it binds is not known. This sample was taken from a study of T cells after yellow fever vaccination. Study summary: Those fractions that held only low numbers of cells were prepared using the SMART-Seq v4 Ultra Low Input RNA kit. Study findings and constraints: Only a minor proportion of clonotypes was detected across both CD4 and CD8 compartments.

This CDR3 spans 15 amino acids. Germline lookup yields CDR1 LGHNA and CDR2 YSLEER. The V segment lost 4 bases and the J segment 0 bases; nucleotides outside the gene matches: 5. They built TCR cDNA with 5'RACE template switching, a step that put in a universal primer site and UMIs. TCRdb processed the 5' RACE reads anew with MiXCR; each CDR3 protein has one entry. In the table there are fewer than 500,000 distinct CDR3 sequences, about 19% of which are singletons. The TCR was taken from a man between 18 and 29 years old who received the YFV17D yellow fever vaccine. This specimen was PBMCs, taken before the yellow fever booster vaccination. V gene TRBV4-3 combines with J gene TRBJ1-1; 7 bases agree with TRBD1. In nucleotides, the CDR3 is TGCGCCAGCAGCCCTTGGACAGGAATGAACACTGAAGCTTTCTTT. Its translation: CASSPWTGMNTEAFF.